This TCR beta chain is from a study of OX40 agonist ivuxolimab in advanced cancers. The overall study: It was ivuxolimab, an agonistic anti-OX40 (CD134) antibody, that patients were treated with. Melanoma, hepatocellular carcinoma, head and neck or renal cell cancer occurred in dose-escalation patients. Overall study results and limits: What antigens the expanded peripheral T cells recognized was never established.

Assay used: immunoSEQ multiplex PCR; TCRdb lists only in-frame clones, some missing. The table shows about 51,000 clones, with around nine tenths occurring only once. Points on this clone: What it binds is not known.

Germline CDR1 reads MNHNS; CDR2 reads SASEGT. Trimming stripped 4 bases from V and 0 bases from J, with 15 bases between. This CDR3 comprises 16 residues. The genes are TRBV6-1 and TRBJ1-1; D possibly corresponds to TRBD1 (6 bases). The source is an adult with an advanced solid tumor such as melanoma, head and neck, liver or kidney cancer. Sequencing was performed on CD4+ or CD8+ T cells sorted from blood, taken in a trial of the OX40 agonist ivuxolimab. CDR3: CASSGHPGHLNTEAFF. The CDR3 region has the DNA TGTGCCAGCAGTGGGCATCCGGGACACCTGAACACTGAAGCTTTCTTT.